The clone carrying this TCR beta chain was observed many times. TCRdb reprocessed the RT-PCR reads with MiXCR, giving one entry per CDR3 protein. The table has roughly 620,000 distinct CDR3 sequences, 11% seen once; the top ten hold roughly 9.6%. The data belong to a study of response to subunit inactivated influenza vaccine. V shed 5 bases and J shed 2 bases, with 11 bases lying between them. The CDR3 totals 14 residues. The germline V gene encodes CDR1 ENHRY and CDR2 SYGVKD. The same sample was also used in a study of T cells expressing NK-cell markers. This second report adds: The authors generated TCR beta cDNA through 5'RACE template switching with UMIs. The study drew TCR beta repertoires from sorted CD3+CD56+NKG2C+, CD3+CD56+NKG2C- and CD3+CD56-NKG2C+ T cells. Within the sequenced cohort of eight donors, seven exhibited HCMV seropositivity and one was seronegative. Where a few donors were concerned, these clonotypes also led the CD3+CD56-NKG2C+ fraction.

The sample was PBMCs from blood, taken on the day of vaccination. This TCR was recovered from a man aged 50 to 59 who received an inactivated influenza vaccine. The genes are TRBV10-3 and TRBJ2-3; perhaps TRBD1 as D (6 bases). The CDR3 loop reads CAISRGQNTDTQYF. Written as DNA, the CDR3 is TGTGCCATCAGTCGCGGACAGAACACAGATACGCAGTATTTT.